The T cell receptor beta chain described here comes from a study of human thymus T cells. Resected material from corrective heart surgery provided the thymus tissue analysed. For this clone: The antigen remains unidentified.

Clones were read by immunoSEQ multiplex PCR, and TCRdb kept only the in-frame ones, dropping some. This table has about 78,000 clones, around 96% appearing once. This CDR3 has 15 residues. Germline CDR1 KGHSH, CDR2 LQKENI. V trimming: 6 bases; J trimming: 6 bases; junction bases outside the gene matches: 9. Points from the study as a whole: Seemingly biased V and J gene usage marked thymic and blood repertoires. Overlap was high between thymic repertoires from unrelated individuals, as reported in related research.

The rearrangement joins TRBV18 to TRBJ2-2; TRBD2 matches at 8 bases. The specimen sequenced was thymus tissue. This receptor was identified in a boy in the first two years of life with a congenital heart defect but otherwise immunologically healthy. The CDR3 region has the DNA TGTGCCAGCTCGCGTCGGGAGGGCCGGGCCGGGGAGCTGTTTTTT. Encoded protein: CASSRREGRAGELFF.